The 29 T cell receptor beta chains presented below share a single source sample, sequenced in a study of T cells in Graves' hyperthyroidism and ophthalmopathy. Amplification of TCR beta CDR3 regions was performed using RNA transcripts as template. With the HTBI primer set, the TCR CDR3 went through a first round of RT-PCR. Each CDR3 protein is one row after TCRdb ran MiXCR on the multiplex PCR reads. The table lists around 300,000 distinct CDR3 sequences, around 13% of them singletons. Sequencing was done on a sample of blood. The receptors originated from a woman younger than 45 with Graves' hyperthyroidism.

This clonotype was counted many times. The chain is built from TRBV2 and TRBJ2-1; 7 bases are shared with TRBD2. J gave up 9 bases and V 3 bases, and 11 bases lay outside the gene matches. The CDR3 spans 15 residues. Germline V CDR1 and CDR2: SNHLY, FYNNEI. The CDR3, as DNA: TGTGCCAGCAGTGACGGTGGGGTCGGGAGGAGTGAGCAGTTCTTC. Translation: CASSDGGVGRSEQFF.

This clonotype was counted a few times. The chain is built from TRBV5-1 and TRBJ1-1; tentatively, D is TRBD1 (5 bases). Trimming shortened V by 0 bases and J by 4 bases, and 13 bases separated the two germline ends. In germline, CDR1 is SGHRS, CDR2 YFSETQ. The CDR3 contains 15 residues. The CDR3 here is CASSLGGGLFTEAFF. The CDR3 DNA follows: TGCGCCAGCAGCTTGGGCGGGGGTCTCTTCACTGAAGCTTTCTTT.

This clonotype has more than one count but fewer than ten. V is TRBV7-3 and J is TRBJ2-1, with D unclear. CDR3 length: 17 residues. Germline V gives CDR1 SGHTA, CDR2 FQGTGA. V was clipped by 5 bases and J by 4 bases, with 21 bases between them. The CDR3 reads CASSPEVDSWNYNEQFF. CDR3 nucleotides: TGTGCCAGCAGCCCCGAGGTGGATAGCTGGAATTACAATGAGCAGTTCTTC.

The CDR3 DNA reads as TGTGCCAGCTCACCCCTACGACAGGCTGGGGCCAACGTCCTGACTTTC. This sequence encodes CASSPLRQAGANVLTF. V usage is TRBV18 and J usage is TRBJ2-6; weak D call: TRBD1 (6 bases). Trimming pared 3 bases from V and 2 bases from J, leaving 11 bases between. The germline V gene encodes CDR1 KGHSH and CDR2 LQKENI. The CDR3 is made up of 16 amino acids.

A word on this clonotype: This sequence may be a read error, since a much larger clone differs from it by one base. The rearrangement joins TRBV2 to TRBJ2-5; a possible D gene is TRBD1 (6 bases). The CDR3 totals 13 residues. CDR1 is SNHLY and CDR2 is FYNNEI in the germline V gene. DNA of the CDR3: TGTGCCAGCGGCGGCAGGGGCTACGAGACCCGGTACTTC. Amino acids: CASGGRGYETRYF.

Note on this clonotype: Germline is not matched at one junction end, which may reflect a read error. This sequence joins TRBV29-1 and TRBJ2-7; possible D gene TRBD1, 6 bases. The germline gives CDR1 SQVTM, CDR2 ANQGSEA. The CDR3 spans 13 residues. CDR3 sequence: CSVEGQVFYEPYF. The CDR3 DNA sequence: TGCAGCGTTGAAGGACAGGTTTTCTACGAGCCGTACTTC.

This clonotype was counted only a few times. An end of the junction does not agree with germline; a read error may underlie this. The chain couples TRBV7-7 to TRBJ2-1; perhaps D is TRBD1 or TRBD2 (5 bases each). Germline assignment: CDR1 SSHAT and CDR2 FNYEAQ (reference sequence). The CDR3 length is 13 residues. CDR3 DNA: TGTGCTAGCAGCTCGGGACCTAGCAATGAGCAGTTCTTC. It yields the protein CASSSGPSNEQFF.

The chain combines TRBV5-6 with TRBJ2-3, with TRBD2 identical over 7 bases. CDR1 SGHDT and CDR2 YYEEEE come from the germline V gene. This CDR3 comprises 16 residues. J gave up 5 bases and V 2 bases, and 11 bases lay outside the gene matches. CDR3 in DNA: TGTGCCAGCAGCTTTTACATGGGAGCGGGAATAGATACGCAGTATTTT. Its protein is CASSFYMGAGIDTQYF.

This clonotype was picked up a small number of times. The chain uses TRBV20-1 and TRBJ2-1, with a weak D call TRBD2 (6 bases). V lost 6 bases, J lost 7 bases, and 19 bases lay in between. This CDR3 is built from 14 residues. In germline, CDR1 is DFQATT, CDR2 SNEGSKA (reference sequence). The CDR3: CSAPRGNLGNEQFF. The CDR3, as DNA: TGCAGTGCGCCCCGGGGGAACCTGGGGAATGAGCAGTTCTTC.

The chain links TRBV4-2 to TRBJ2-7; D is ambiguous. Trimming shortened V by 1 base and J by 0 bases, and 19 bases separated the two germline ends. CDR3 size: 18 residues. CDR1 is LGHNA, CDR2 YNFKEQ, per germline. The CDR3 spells CASSQALKAGLGSYEQYF. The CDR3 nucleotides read TGTGCCAGCAGCCAAGCCCTGAAGGCCGGTCTCGGCTCCTACGAGCAGTACTTC.

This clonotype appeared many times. The CDR3 loop reads CASSPSPGNTEAFF. CDR3 nucleotide sequence: TGTGCCAGCAGCCCGTCGCCCGGGAACACTGAAGCTTTCTTT. The V and J genes are TRBV28 and TRBJ1-1; D is undetermined. The CDR3 spans 14 residues. Germline CDR1 and CDR2: MDHEN and SYDVKM. Trimming shortened V by 6 bases and J by 1 base, and 12 bases separated the two germline ends.

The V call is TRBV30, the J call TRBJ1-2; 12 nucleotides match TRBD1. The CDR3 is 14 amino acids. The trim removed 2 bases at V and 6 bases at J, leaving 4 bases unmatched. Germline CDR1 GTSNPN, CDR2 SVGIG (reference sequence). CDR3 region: CAWSSGTGGDGYTF. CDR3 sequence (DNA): TGTGCCTGGAGTTCCGGGACAGGGGGCGATGGCTACACCTTC.

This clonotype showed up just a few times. CDR3 loop: CASSFATSRDEQYF. CDR3 DNA sequence: TGTGCCAGCAGCTTTGCGACTAGTCGGGACGAGCAGTACTTC. This chain joins TRBV5-5 and TRBJ2-7, with D perhaps matching TRBD2 (6 bases). Deletions cut 2 bases from V and 5 bases from J, with 14 bases between. The CDR3 spans 14 residues. Per germline, CDR1 SGHKS and CDR2 YYEKEE (reference sequence).

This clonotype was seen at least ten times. CDR3 protein: CASTTNQNQPQHF. CDR3 DNA sequence: TGTGCCAGCACAACGAACCAAAATCAGCCCCAGCATTTT. The chain combines TRBV6-1 with TRBJ1-5; no firm D call. This CDR3 contains 13 residues. Germline V gives CDR1 MNHNS, CDR2 SASEGT. V gave up 7 bases and J gave up 4 bases, with 11 bases separating them.

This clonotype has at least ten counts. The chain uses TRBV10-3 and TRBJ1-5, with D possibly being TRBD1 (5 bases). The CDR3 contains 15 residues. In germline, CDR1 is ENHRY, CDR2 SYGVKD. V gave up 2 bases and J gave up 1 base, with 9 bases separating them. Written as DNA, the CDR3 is TGTGCCATCAGTGAGGGGGGGGAGAGCAATCAGCCCCAGCATTTT. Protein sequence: CAISEGGESNQPQHF.

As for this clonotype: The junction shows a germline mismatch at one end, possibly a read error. The CDR3: CASSRHFVSRELISYEQYF. The CDR3 DNA reads TGCGCCAGCAGTCGCCACTTTGTTTCTCGGGAATTGATTTCCTACGAGCAGTACTTC. V is TRBV11-2 and J is TRBJ2-7; the D gene is possibly TRBD2 (5 bases). The CDR3 has 19 residues. Germline V gene lookup returns CDR1 SGHAT and CDR2 FQNNGV.

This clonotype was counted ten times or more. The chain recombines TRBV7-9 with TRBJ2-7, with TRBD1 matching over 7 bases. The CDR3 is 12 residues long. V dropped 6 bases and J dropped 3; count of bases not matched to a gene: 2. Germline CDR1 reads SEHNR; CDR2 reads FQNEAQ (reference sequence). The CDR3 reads CASRTGVYEQYF. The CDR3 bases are TGTGCCAGCAGAACAGGGGTCTACGAGCAGTACTTC.

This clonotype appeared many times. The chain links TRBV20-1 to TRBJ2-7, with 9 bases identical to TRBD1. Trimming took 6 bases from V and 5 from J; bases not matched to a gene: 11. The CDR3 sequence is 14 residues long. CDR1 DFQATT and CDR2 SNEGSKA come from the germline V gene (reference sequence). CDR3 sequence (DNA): TGCAGTGCGCCGCCGGGACAGGGATCTCACGAGCAGTACTTC. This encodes CSAPPGQGSHEQYF.

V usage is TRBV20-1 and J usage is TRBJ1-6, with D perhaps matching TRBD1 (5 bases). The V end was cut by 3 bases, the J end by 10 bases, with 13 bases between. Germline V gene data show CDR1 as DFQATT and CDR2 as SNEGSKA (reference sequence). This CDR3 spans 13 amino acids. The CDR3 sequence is CSASSRVGSPLHF. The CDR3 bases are TGCAGTGCTAGTAGCAGGGTCGGCTCACCCCTCCACTTT.

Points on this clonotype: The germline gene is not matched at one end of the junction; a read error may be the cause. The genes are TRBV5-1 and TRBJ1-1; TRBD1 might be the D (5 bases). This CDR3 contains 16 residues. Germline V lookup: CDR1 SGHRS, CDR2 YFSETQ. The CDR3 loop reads CTRSQRDRALRAEAFF. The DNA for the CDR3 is TGCACCAGAAGCCAACGGGACCGGGCCCTGCGTGCTGAAGCTTTCTTT.

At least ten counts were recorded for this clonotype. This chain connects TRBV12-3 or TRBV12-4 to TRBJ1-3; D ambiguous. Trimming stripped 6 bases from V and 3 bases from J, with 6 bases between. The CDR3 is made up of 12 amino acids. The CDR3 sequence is CASRTSGNTIYF. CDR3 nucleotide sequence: TGTGCCAGCAGGACTAGTGGAAACACCATATATTTT.

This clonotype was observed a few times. The CDR3 is CASRFRGQATNEKLFF. The DNA for the CDR3 is TGTGCCAGCAGGTTCAGGGGACAGGCAACTAATGAAAAACTGTTTTTT. The chain uses TRBV11-2 and TRBJ1-4, with TRBD1 matching 8 bases. From germline, CDR1 is SGHAT and CDR2 FQNNGV. V shed 6 bases, J shed 0 bases, and the junction held 6 bases outside the gene matches. The CDR3 runs to 16 residues.

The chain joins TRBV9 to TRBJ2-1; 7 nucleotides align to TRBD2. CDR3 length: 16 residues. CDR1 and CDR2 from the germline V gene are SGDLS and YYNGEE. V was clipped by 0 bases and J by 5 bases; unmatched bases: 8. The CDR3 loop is CASSVGGSSGHNEQFF. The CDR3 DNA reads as TGTGCCAGCAGCGTAGGGGGGTCTAGCGGCCACAATGAGCAGTTCTTC.

Here the CDR3 reads CASSQVGSTNYGYTF. CDR3 bases: TGCGCCAGCAGCCAAGTCGGCAGTACTAACTATGGCTACACCTTC. The chain has TRBV4-1 and TRBJ1-2, with unresolved D. This CDR3 is 15 amino acids long. V lost 1 base, J lost 0 bases, and 9 bases lay in between. Germline values: CDR1 MGHRA, CDR2 YSYEKL.

The CDR3 sequence is CASSPLAGQYNEQFF. CDR3 nucleotide sequence: TGTGCCAGCAGCCCCCTTGCGGGCCAATACAATGAGCAGTTCTTC. The chain recombines TRBV28 with TRBJ2-1, with D perhaps matching TRBD2 (5 bases). Per germline, CDR1 MDHEN and CDR2 SYDVKM. CDR3 length: 15 residues. V dropped 6 bases and J dropped 4 bases, with 16 bases sitting between them.

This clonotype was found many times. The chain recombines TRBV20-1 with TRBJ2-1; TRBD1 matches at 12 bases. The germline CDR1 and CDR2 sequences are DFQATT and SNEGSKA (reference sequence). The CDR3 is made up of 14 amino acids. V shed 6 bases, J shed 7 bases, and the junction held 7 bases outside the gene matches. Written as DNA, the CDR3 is TGCAGTGCAGGGGGGGGACAGGGGGCGAATGAGCAGTTCTTC. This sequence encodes CSAGGGQGANEQFF.

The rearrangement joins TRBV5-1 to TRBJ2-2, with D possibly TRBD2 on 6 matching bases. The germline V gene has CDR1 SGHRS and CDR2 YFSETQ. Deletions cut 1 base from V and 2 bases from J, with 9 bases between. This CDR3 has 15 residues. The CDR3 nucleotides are TGCGCCAGCAGCTTGAGGCGGGAAAACACCGGGGAGCTGTTTTTT. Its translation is CASSLRRENTGELFF.

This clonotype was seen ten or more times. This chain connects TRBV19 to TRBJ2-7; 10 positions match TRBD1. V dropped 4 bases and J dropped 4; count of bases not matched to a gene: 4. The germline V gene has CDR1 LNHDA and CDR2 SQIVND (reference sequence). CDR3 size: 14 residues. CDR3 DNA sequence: TGTGCCAGTAGTAGGGGACAGGGGACTTACGAGCAGTACTTC. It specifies CASSRGQGTYEQYF.

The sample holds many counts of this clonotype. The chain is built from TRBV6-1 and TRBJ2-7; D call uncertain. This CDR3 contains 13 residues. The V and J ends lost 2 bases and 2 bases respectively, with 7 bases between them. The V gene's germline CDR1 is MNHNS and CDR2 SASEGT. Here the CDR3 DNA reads TGTGCCAGCAGTGAAAAACAGACCTACGAGCAGTACTTC. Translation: CASSEKQTYEQYF.